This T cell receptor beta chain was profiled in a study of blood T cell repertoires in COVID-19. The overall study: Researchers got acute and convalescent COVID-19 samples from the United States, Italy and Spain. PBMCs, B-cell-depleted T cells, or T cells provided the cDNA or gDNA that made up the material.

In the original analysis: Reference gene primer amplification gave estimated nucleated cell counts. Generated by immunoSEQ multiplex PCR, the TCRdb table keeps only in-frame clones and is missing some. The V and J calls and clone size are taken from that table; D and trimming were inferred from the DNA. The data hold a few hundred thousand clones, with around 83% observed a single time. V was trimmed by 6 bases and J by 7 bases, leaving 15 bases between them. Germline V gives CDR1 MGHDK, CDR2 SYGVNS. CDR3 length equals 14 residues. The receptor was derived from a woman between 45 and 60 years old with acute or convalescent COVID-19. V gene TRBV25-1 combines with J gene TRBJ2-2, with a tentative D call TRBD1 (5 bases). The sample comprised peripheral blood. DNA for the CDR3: TGTGCCAGCAGCCTCGGGCCTCAGGGCGGGGAGCTGTTTTTT. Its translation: CASSLGPQGGELFF.